What follows is one T cell receptor (beta chain) and its context. Its specificity is not known. V lost 2 bases, J lost 8 bases, and 3 bases stayed unmatched. The germline CDR1 and CDR2 sequences are ENHRY and SYGVKD. The CDR3 consists of 14 residues. PCR employed 60 Vbeta and 13 Jbeta primers. Repertoires were generated with immunoSEQ multiplex PCR, while TCRdb's copy carries only in-frame clones and drops some. This table has approximately 140,000 clones, about 60% appearing once. The data stem from a study of cytomegalovirus exposure and HLA in healthy donors. Study observations and caveats: Roughly even sequencing depth across donors was the assumption behind the presence/absence analyses. TCR beta chains associated with HLA were, in a later analysis, more clonally expanded than equally common others. Within the data, a cluster of highly shared sequence variants was likely a sequencing artifact. Reports showed the classifier diagnosing cytomegalovirus status with high specificity and sensitivity.

The gene calls are TRBV10-3 and TRBJ2-1; 10 positions agree with TRBD1. The sequence came from a woman aged 55-69 years in good health and CMV-seropositive. Sequencing was carried out using PBMCs. The CDR3 here is CAISEPTGGYEQFF. For the CDR3, the DNA is TGTGCCATCAGTGAGCCGACAGGGGGCTATGAGCAGTTCTTC.